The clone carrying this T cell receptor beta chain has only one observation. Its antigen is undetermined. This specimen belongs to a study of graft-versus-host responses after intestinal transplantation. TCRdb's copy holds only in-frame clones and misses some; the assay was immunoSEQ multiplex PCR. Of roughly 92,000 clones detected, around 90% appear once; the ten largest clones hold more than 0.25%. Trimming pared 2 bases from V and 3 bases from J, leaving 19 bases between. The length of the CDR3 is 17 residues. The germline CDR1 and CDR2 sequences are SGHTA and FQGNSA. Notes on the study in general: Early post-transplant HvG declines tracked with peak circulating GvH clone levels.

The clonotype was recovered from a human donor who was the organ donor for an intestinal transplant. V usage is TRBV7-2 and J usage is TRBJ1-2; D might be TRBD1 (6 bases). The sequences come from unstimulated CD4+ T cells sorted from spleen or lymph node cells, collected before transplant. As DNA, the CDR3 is TGTGCCAGCAGCTTAACGGGGGTTCGGGGGGCGGACTATGGCTACACCTTC. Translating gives CASSLTGVRGADYGYTF.